The next 2 T cell receptor beta chains were all read from a single sample in a study of blood T cell repertoires in COVID-19. Measured with immunoSEQ multiplex PCR; TCRdb has only the in-frame clones, and not every one. Of about 180,000 clones in the sample, around 80% were seen once. Sequenced: peripheral blood. The source of these receptors is a woman of 80 years or more with COVID-19, enrolled during active disease.

The chain couples TRBV28 to TRBJ1-6; D remains unclear. Trimming shortened V by 2 bases and J by 11 bases, and 13 bases separated the two germline ends. The germline V gene encodes CDR1 MDHEN and CDR2 SYDVKM. The CDR3 is made up of 14 amino acids. The CDR3 sequence: CASSLISKAPPLHF. CDR3 DNA: TGTGCCAGCAGTTTAATCTCCAAAGCCCCACCCCTCCACTTT. Looking up the rest from reference TRBV28 and TRBJ1-6 gives the full variable domain: DVKVTQSSRYLVKRTGEKVFLECVQDMDHENMFWYRQDPGLGLRLIYFSYDVKMKEKGDIPEGYSVSREKKERFSLILESASTNQTSMYLCASSLISKAPPLHFGNGTRLTVT.

V usage is TRBV5-5 and J usage is TRBJ2-1; D gene unclear. V shed 4 bases and J shed 7 bases, with 12 bases lying between them. Germline CDR1 is SGHKS and CDR2 is YYEKEE (reference sequence). This CDR3 has 13 amino acids. This chain's CDR3 is CASSQRHNNEQFF. The CDR3 nucleotides are TGTGCCAGCAGCCAGCGTCACAATAATGAGCAGTTCTTC.